The clone carrying this T cell receptor beta chain was seen many times. What it binds is not known. Time point given: persistent/refractory GD, antithyroid drugs over 5 years with positive TRAb. With RNA extracted from PBMCs as input, the TCR library was made. American Thyroid Association guidelines were used to diagnose Graves' disease. This sample stems from a study of regulatory T cells in long-lasting Graves disease. Turning to the study itself: Persistence in Graves' disease denoted antithyroid drug use beyond 5 years alongside positive TSH receptor antibodies. Study outcomes and limitations: Favored gene segments in persistent disease were TRBV28, TRBJ1-2 and TRBJ2-5. Owing to a sample size that was small, accuracy may have been reduced.

This CDR3 is 15 amino acids long. The germline gives CDR1 SGHTA, CDR2 FQGTGA. Trimming cost V 2 bases and J 0 bases; bases outside gene matches: 4. Arm-PCR of CDR3 regions and iRepertoire HTBI primers were used to build TCR beta libraries. One entry per CDR3 protein, called by TCRdb with MiXCR from the multiplex PCR reads. The sample holds hundreds of thousands of distinct CDR3 sequences, approximately 21% seen once. The sequence derives from a female donor with Graves disease. The input for sequencing was peripheral blood mononuclear cells (PBMCs), taken when the disease was refractory, from a patient treated with antithyroid drugs. The chain has TRBV7-3 and TRBJ2-7; 7 positions agree with TRBD1. This chain's CDR3 is CASSLGWDSSYEQYF. In DNA form, the CDR3 reads TGTGCCAGCAGCTTAGGATGGGACAGCTCCTACGAGCAGTACTTC.